The rows below give T cell receptor beta chains drawn from one sample of a study of cytomegalovirus exposure and HLA in healthy donors. The assay was immunoSEQ multiplex PCR, and TCRdb's table has in-frame clones only and misses some. The sample lists tens of thousands of clones; approximately 71% were seen once. The sequenced sample was PBMCs. The receptor set was obtained from a man aged 35 to 55 in good health and CMV-seropositive. The CDR3 runs from the conserved cysteine through the conserved F or W. The order of the fields is CDR3 protein, J gene, clone size, V gene. Rows may omit the clone size; those that give it use once, few, many or a size class.

CASSSQIGGGETEAFF	TRBJ1-1	.	TRBV5-4
CASSALQGRDGYTF	TRBJ1-2	.	TRBV19
CASRTTTGPTNYGYTF	TRBJ1-2	few	TRBV5-5
CASSLSLAGSTDTQYF	TRBJ2-3	.	TRBV7-2
CASSLDRNSPLHF	TRBJ1-6	.	TRBV5-1
CASSPGGGTEAFF	TRBJ1-1	.	TRBV7-9
CAWSYGSSYNEQFF	TRBJ2-1	.	TRBV30
CASSTRQGRRGNTIYF	TRBJ1-3	.	TRBV19
CASSRRTGNTEAFF	TRBJ1-1	once	TRBV5-6
CASSLTGVPDTQYF	TRBJ2-3	once	TRBV7-2
CASSQGGHPEAFF	TRBJ1-1	.	TRBV4-2
CASSRLSGVNYGYTF	TRBJ1-2	.	TRBV7-8
CAISEGLAGKSSTDTQYF	TRBJ2-3	.	TRBV10-3
CASGSTAANYGYTF	TRBJ1-2	once	TRBV28
CASSQDPDRSSYNSPLHF	TRBJ1-6	.	TRBV4-3
CASSLDIGQGVEKLFF	TRBJ1-4	few	TRBV5-1
CASSEPGIGGNTIYF	TRBJ1-3	.	TRBV6-1
CASSSDRSLIHNEQFF	TRBJ2-1	.	TRBV5-1
CASSAGQGDGETQYF	TRBJ2-5	.	TRBV11-3
CASSFGSSGYEQYF	TRBJ2-7	few	TRBV7-2
CASSADRGYEQYF	TRBJ2-7	.	TRBV2
CASSVSPGGGTDTQYF	TRBJ2-3	few	TRBV9
CASSLAGTRGTDTQYF	TRBJ2-3	few	TRBV5-1
CASSRSPGQGTYEQYF	TRBJ2-7	few	TRBV19
CASSYTTGTNEKLFF	TRBJ1-4	.	TRBV6-5
CASLSWGQGVSANGYTF	TRBJ1-2	.	TRBV19
CASSPRQGRGYTF	TRBJ1-2	few	TRBV7-2
CASMSLGGVPNTEAFF	TRBJ1-1	.	TRBV19
CASSLGPVDEQYF	TRBJ2-7	.	TRBV11-2
CASSEQERGQYF	TRBJ2-7	.	TRBV25-1
CASSLTSSGGGGTDTQYF	TRBJ2-3	few	TRBV7-2
CASSLGQGLYGYTF	TRBJ1-2	.	TRBV5-5
CASSTDRGIGAFF	TRBJ1-1	.	TRBV7-3
CASSRDSDTDTQYF	TRBJ2-3	.	TRBV5-1
CASSAHSSGDQPQHF	TRBJ1-5	.	TRBV7-2
CASSQGGSSHSGANVLTF	TRBJ2-6	medium-sized	TRBV4-3
CASGTRSPSSYNEQFF	TRBJ2-1	.	TRBV10-1
CASSEGTGRNSPLHF	TRBJ1-6	.	TRBV2
CASSELSGEWGPQHF	TRBJ1-5	few	TRBV2
CASSSGVGGWSYEQYF	TRBJ2-7	.	TRBV5-6
CASSETGGRETQYF	TRBJ2-5	.	TRBV5-1
CASSLQSDTNEQYF	TRBJ2-7	.	TRBV7-2
CASSHLAGGRSSYEQYF	TRBJ2-7	.	TRBV4-1
CATSRVPAGIYEQYF	TRBJ2-7	.	TRBV15
CASSEERQGTEAFF	TRBJ1-1	.	TRBV2
CASSRESQNTEAFF	TRBJ1-1	once	TRBV5-1
CASSLRQPGQPQHF	TRBJ1-5	.	TRBV28
CASSRGGANTEAFF	TRBJ1-1	once	TRBV25-1
CASSELQDTQYF	TRBJ2-3	few	TRBV2
CASSQRQAANSGNTIYF	TRBJ1-3	.	TRBV4-1
CASSVAGGHGSETQYF	TRBJ2-5	.	TRBV6-1
CASSEYLGQVDAGELFF	TRBJ2-2	few	TRBV6-1
CASSVAGAGGTDTQYF	TRBJ2-3	.	TRBV9
CASSVLAGGQTYSYNEQFF	TRBJ2-1	.	TRBV9
CASSRGLAGTGELFF	TRBJ2-2	few	TRBV5-4
CASSISVNSYEQYF	TRBJ2-7	few	TRBV19